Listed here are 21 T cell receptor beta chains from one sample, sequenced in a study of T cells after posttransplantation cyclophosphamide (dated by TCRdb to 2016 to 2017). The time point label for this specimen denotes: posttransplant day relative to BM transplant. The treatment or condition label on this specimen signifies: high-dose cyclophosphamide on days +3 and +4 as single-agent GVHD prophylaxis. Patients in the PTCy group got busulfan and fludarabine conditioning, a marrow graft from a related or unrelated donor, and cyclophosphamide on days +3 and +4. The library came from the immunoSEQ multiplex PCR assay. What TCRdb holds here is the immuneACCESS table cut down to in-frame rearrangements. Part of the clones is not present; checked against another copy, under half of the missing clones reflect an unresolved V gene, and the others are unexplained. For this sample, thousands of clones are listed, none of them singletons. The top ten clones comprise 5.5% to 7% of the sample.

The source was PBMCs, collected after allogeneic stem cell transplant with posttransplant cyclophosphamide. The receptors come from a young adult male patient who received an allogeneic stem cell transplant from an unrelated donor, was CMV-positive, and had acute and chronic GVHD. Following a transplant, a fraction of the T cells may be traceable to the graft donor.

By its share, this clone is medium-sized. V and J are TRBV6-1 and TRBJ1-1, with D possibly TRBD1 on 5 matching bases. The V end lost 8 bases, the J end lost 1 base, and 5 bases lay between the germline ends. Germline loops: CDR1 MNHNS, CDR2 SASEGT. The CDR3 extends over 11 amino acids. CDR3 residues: CASDRNTEAFF. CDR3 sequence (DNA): TGTGCCAGCGACAGGAACACTGAAGCTTTCTTT.

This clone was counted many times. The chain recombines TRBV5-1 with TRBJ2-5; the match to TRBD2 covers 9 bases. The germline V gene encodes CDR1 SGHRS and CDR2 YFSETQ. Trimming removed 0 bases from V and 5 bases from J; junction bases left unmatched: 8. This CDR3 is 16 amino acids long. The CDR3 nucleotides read TGCGCCAGCAGCTTGGAGCGGGGGGTCGAATGGGAGACCCAGTACTTC. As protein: CASSLERGVEWETQYF.

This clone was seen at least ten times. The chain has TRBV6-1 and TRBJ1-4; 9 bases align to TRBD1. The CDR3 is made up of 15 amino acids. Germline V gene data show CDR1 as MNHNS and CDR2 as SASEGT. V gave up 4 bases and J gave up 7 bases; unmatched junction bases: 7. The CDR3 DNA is TGTGCCAGCAGTGTCGTGGGACAGGGCCGTGAAAAACTGTTTTTT. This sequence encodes CASSVVGQGREKLFF.

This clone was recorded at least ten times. The CDR3 nucleotides read TGCGCCAGCAGCTCGGAGAACAGCGGGGCTTTCTTT. It specifies CASSSENSGAFF. The V call is TRBV5-1, the J call TRBJ1-1, with D hard to call. The CDR3 totals 12 residues. Trimming shortened V by 3 bases and J by 11 bases, and 14 bases separated the two germline ends. The V gene's germline CDR1 is SGHRS and CDR2 YFSETQ.

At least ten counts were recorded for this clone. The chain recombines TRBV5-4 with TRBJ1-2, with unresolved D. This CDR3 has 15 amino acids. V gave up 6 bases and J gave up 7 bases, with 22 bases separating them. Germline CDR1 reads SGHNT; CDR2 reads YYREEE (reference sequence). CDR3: CASTDGGEWLAGYTF. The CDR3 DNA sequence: TGTGCCAGCACCGACGGAGGAGAATGGTTGGCTGGCTACACCTTC.

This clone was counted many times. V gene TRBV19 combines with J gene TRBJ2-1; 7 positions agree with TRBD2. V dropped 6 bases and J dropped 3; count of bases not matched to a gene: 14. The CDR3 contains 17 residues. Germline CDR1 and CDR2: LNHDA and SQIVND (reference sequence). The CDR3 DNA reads TGTGCCAGTAGCGAACTCGGGGGAGCGGGGAGCTACAATGAGCAGTTCTTC. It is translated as CASSELGGAGSYNEQFF.

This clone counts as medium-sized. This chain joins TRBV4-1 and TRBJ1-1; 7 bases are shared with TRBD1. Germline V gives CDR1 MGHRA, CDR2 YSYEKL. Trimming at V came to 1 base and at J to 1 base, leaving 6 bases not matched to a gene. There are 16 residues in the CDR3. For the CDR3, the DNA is TGCGCCAGCAGCCAAGTGGAGGGGGCGCCGAACACTGAAGCTTTCTTT. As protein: CASSQVEGAPNTEAFF.

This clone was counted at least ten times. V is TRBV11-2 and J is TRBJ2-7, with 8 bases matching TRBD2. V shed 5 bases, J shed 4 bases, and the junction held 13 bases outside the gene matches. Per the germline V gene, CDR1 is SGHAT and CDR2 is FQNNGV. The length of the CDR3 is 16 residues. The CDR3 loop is CASSPRGSGGAYEQYF. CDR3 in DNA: TGTGCCAGCAGCCCAAGGGGGTCGGGGGGGGCGTACGAGCAGTACTTC.

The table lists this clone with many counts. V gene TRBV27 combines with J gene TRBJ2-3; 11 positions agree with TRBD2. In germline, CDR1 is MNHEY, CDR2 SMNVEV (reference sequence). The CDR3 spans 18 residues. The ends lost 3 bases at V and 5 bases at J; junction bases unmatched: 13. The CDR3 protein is CASSFRVATSGEGDTQYF. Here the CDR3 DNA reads TGTGCCAGCAGTTTTCGGGTGGCGACTAGCGGGGAGGGAGATACGCAGTATTTT.

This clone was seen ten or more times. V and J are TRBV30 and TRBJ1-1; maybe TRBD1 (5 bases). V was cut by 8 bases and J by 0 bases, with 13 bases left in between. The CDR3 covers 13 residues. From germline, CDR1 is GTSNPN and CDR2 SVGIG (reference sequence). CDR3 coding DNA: TGTGCCGGGGGACGGGACTTGAACACTGAAGCTTTCTTT. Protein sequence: CAGGRDLNTEAFF.

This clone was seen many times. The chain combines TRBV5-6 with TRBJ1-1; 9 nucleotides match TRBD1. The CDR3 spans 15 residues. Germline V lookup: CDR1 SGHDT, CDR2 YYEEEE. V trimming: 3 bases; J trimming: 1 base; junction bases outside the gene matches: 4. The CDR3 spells CASSSHRGPNTEAFF. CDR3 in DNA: TGTGCCAGCAGCTCTCACAGGGGGCCGAACACTGAAGCTTTCTTT.

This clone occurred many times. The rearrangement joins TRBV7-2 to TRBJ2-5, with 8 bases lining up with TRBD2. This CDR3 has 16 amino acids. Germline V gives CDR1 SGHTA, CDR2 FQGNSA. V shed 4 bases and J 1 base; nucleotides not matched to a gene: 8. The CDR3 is CASSYEPGLGQETQYF. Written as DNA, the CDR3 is TGTGCCAGCAGCTACGAACCGGGACTAGGCCAAGAGACCCAGTACTTC. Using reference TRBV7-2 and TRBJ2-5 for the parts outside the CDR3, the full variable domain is GAGVSQSPSNKVTEKGKDVELRCDPISGHTALYWYRQSLGQGLEFLIYFQGNSAPDKSGLPSDRFSAERTGGSVSTLTIQRTQQEDSAVYLCASSYEPGLGQETQYFGPGTRLLVL.

The CDR3 region has the DNA TGTGCCAGCTCACCAGGGGCTAGCAATCAGCCCCAGCATTTT. It yields the protein CASSPGASNQPQHF. The rearrangement uses TRBV18 and TRBJ1-5; D is perhaps TRBD1 (5 bases). Between the trimmed V and J ends, which lost 2 bases and 0 bases, there was a span of 5 bases. CDR3 length: 14 amino acids. The V gene's germline CDR1 is KGHSH and CDR2 LQKENI.

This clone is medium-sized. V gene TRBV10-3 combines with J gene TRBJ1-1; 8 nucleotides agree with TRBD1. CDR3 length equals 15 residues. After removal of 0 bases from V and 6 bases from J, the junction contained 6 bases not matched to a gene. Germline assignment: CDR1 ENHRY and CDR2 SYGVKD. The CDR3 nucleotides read TGTGCCATCAGTGAGTCGCAGGGGGCGCGTTCTGAAGCTTTCTTT. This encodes CAISESQGARSEAFF.

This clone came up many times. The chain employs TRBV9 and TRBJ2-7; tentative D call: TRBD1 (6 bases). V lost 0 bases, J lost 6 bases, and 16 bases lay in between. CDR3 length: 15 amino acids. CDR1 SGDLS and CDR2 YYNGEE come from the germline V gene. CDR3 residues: CASSVAGDRRSEQYF. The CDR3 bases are TGTGCCAGCAGCGTAGCAGGTGACAGGAGGTCCGAGCAGTACTTC.

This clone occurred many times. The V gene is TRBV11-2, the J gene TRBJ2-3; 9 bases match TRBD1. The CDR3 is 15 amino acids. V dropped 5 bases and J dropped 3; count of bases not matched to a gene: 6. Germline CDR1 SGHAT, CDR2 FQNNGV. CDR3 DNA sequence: TGTGCCAGCAGCGCCGACAGGGGGAGTACAGATACGCAGTATTTT. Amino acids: CASSADRGSTDTQYF.

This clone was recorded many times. CDR3 in DNA: TGTGCCAGCAGCCTAATACGACAGGTGGCCTCCTACGAGCAGTACTTC. Amino acid sequence: CASSLIRQVASYEQYF. The chain couples TRBV5-5 to TRBJ2-7, with D perhaps TRBD1 (6 bases). The length of the CDR3 is 16 residues. V was trimmed by 4 bases and J by 0 bases, leaving 17 bases between them. From germline, CDR1 is SGHKS and CDR2 YYEKEE (reference sequence).

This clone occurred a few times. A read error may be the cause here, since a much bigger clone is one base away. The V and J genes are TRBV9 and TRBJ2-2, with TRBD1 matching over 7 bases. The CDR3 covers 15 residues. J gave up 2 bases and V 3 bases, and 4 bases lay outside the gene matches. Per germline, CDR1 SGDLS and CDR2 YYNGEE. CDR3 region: CASSARTGNTGELFF. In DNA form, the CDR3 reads TGTGCCAGCAGCGCCAGGACAGGAAACACCGGGGAGCTGTTTTTT.

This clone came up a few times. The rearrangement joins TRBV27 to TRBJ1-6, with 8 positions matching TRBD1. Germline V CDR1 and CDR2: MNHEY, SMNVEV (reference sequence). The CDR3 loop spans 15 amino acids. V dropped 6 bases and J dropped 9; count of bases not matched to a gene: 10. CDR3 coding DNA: TGTGCCAGCAGCGCCCCCGACAGGGGCGGTTCACCCCTCCACTTT. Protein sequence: CASSAPDRGGSPLHF.

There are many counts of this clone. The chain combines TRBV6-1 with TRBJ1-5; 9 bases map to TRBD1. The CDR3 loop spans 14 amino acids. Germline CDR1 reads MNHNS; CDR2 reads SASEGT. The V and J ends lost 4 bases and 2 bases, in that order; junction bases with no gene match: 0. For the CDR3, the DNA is TGTGCCAGCAGTGGACAGGGGGGCAATCAGCCCCAGCATTTT. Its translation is CASSGQGGNQPQHF.

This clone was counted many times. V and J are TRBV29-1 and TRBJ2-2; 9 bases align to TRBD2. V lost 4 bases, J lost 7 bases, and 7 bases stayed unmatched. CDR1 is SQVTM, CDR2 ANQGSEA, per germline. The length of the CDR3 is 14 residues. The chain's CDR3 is CSVAAGGLGGELFF. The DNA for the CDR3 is TGCAGCGTTGCGGCGGGGGGGCTTGGCGGGGAGCTGTTTTTT.